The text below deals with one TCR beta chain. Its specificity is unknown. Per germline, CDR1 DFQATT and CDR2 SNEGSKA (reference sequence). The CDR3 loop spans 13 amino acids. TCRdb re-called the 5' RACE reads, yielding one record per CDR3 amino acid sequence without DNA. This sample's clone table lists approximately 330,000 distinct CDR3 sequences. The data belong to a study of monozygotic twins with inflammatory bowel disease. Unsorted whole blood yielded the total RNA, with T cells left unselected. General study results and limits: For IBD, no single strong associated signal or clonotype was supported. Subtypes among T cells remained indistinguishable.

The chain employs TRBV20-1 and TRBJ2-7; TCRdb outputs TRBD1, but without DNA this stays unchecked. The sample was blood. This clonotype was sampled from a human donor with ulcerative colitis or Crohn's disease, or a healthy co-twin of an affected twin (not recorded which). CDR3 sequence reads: CSARSRADYEQYF.